This TCR beta chain was captured in a study of blood T cells in healthy people across ages. Across the whole study: The template switching approach captured approximately one barcoded beta molecule for every two T cells.

A J-beta primer mix and a sample-barcoded 5' primer were used in a second PCR of about 7 to 12 cycles. Each CDR3 protein gets one entry after TCRdb re-called the 5' RACE reads with MiXCR. The data contain approximately 800,000 distinct CDR3 sequences, 46% of them singletons. V lost 5 bases to trimming and J lost 2 bases, with 17 bases between them. This CDR3 spans 16 amino acids. Germline CDR1 SGHAT, CDR2 FQDESV (reference sequence). The chain recombines TRBV11-1 with TRBJ2-3, with D possibly TRBD1 on 6 matching bases. The sequenced sample consisted of blood. This TCR was sampled from an elderly man in good health. The CDR3 DNA reads TGTGCCAGCAGCCAGCTCACAGGGATCCTCACAGATACGCAGTATTTT. Translating it yields CASSQLTGILTDTQYF.